This record concerns one T cell receptor beta chain sequence. The data originate from a study of control samples from healthy donors and cancer patients. The germline gives CDR1 MDHEN, CDR2 SYDVKM. The junction had 13 bases not matched to a gene; V was cut back by 5 bases and J by 3 bases. This CDR3 has 16 residues. The method was immunoSEQ multiplex PCR; TCRdb's version includes in-frame clones alone and lacks a portion of them. The table includes tens of thousands of clones, 65% to 90% detected once. The origin of this receptor is a man in his sixties with head and neck cancer. Sequenced sample: PBMCs. The chain couples TRBV28 to TRBJ2-7; 7 positions match TRBD1. The CDR3 protein is CASSVPETGNFYEQYF. The DNA of the CDR3 is TGTGCCAGCAGTGTCCCCGAGACAGGGAATTTCTACGAGCAGTACTTC.